The 13 T cell receptor beta chains below come from one sample, sequenced in a study of T cell responses to AZD1222 COVID-19 vaccine. The repertoire was sequenced with immunoSEQ multiplex PCR; TCRdb's copy has only in-frame clones and lacks some. The sample has 120,000 or so clones; 70% to 90% are singletons. Sequenced here: peripheral blood, sampled on day 0 of AZD1222 vaccination. These TCRs come from an adult in good health.

The V call is TRBV30, the J call TRBJ1-4, with D unclear. V shed 0 bases and J shed 11 bases, with 7 bases lying between them. Germline assignment: CDR1 GTSNPN and CDR2 SVGIG (reference sequence). CDR3 size: 11 residues. The DNA for the CDR3 is TGTGCCTGGAGTGTCAACACTAAACTGTTTTTT. It yields the protein CAWSVNTKLFF. The variable domain in full, with the rest retrieved from reference TRBV30 and TRBJ1-4, is SQTIHQWPATLVQPVGSPLSLECTVEGTSNPNLYWYRQAAGRGLQLLFYSVGIGQISSEVPQNLSASRPQDRQFILSSKKLLLSDSGFYLCAWSVNTKLFFGSGTQLSVL.

There are many counts of this clone. The genes are TRBV4-2 and TRBJ2-7, with D possibly being TRBD2 (5 bases). V lost 1 base and J 4 bases, leaving 14 bases between the germline ends. CDR3 length: 15 residues. The germline V gene has CDR1 LGHNA and CDR2 YNFKEQ. This chain's CDR3 is CASSQVRDTQYEQYF. The CDR3 DNA reads as TGTGCCAGCAGCCAAGTTCGGGATACTCAATACGAGCAGTACTTC.

The chain employs TRBV10-2 and TRBJ1-5, with D unclear. V was pared by 0 bases and J by 2 bases, with 11 bases between. Germline CDR1 is WSHSY and CDR2 is SAAADI. CDR3 length: 16 amino acids. The CDR3 DNA sequence: TGCGCCAGCAGTGAGTCAGCCGGGGTGGGCAATCAGCCCCAGCATTTT. Protein product: CASSESAGVGNQPQHF.

The chain is built from TRBV18 and TRBJ2-3; D is undetermined. Trimming took off 5 bases at V and 0 bases at J, with 9 bases between the two ends. The CDR3 is made up of 14 amino acids. Germline CDR1 reads KGHSH; CDR2 reads LQKENI. In DNA, the CDR3 is TGTGCCAGCTCATATTACGAGAGCACAGATACGCAGTATTTT. Protein sequence: CASSYYESTDTQYF.

V usage is TRBV10-1 and J usage is TRBJ2-7, with D hard to call. V was shortened by 3 bases and J by 7 bases, with 19 bases between the two germline ends. The CDR3 sequence is 15 residues long. Germline V gives CDR1 WNHNN, CDR2 SYGVQD (reference sequence). Here the CDR3 reads CASSDPSIRKGEQYF. The CDR3, as DNA: TGCGCCAGCAGTGATCCCTCGATACGAAAGGGAGAGCAGTACTTC.

The rearrangement links TRBV19 to TRBJ2-1, with D possibly being TRBD2 (7 bases). Between the trimmed V and J ends, which lost 6 bases and 8 bases, there was a span of 14 bases. This CDR3 has 13 amino acids. Germline CDR1 is LNHDA and CDR2 is SQIVND (reference sequence). The DNA for the CDR3 is TGTGCCAGTAGCCTAGCGGAGGGGGATGAGCAGTTCTTC. Translated: CASSLAEGDEQFF.

This chain uses TRBV5-4 with TRBJ2-3; 13 nucleotides line up with TRBD2. Germline CDR1 SGHNT, CDR2 YYREEE (reference sequence). The CDR3 spans 18 residues. Trimming took 3 bases from V and 6 from J; bases not matched to a gene: 13. CDR3 nucleotides: TGTGCCAGCAGCTCACGACCTACTAGCGGGGGGGCCGCGGATACGCAGTATTTT. Residues: CASSSRPTSGGAADTQYF.

The V call is TRBV7-9, the J call TRBJ1-1, with TRBD1 as a possible D gene (5 bases). The CDR3 spans 14 residues. V was pared by 8 bases and J by 1 base, with 14 bases between. Germline V gene lookup returns CDR1 SEHNR and CDR2 FQNEAQ (reference sequence). CDR3 sequence: CASASGTQNTEAFF. CDR3 coding DNA: TGTGCCAGCGCCTCGGGGACGCAGAACACTGAAGCTTTCTTT.

The chain employs TRBV29-1 and TRBJ1-2; TRBD1 agrees at 11 bases. CDR1 and CDR2 (germline): SQVTM, ANQGSEA. CDR3 length equals 13 residues. V was pared by 7 bases and J by 4 bases, with 5 bases of the junction left unmatched. CDR3 residues: CSARTGGGYGYTF. CDR3 sequence (DNA): TGCAGCGCCCGGACAGGGGGCGGCTATGGCTACACCTTC.

V usage is TRBV4-1 and J usage is TRBJ1-1; D may be TRBD1 (6 bases). Trimming removed 5 bases at V and 6 bases at J, with 19 bases between. The CDR3 runs 15 residues. In germline, CDR1 is MGHRA, CDR2 YSYEKL. In DNA form, the CDR3 reads TGCGCCAGCAGCTCTTTGACAGGCCGTGGCGCTGAAGCTTTCTTT. Encoded protein: CASSSLTGRGAEAFF.

This clone occurred a few times. The chain combines TRBV7-8 with TRBJ1-2, with D perhaps matching TRBD1 (5 bases). Trimming took off 2 bases at V and 8 bases at J, with 24 bases between the two ends. From germline, CDR1 is SGHVS and CDR2 FQNEAQ. The CDR3 consists of 17 residues. The CDR3 spells CASSLNIREGLLRGYTF. CDR3 nucleotide sequence: TGTGCCAGCAGCTTAAACATAAGAGAGGGGCTATTAAGGGGCTACACCTTC. Supplemented by reference TRBV7-8 and TRBJ1-2, the full variable domain reads GAGVSQSPRYKVAKRGQDVALRCDPISGHVSLFWYQQALGQGPEFLTYFQNEAQLDKSGLPSDRFFAERPEGSVSTLKIQRTQQEDSAVYLCASSLNIREGLLRGYTFGSGTRLTVV.

The count of this clone is one. The chain has TRBV3-1 (or the pseudogene TRBV3-2) and TRBJ2-5; possibly TRBD1 for D (6 bases). The CDR3 totals 13 residues. Trimming shortened V by 4 bases and J by 1 base, and 7 bases separated the two germline ends. Germline CDR1 is LGHDT and CDR2 is YNNKEL (reference sequence). The CDR3 DNA reads TGTGCCAGCAGCCGGGGGCTCCAAGAGACCCAGTACTTC. This sequence encodes CASSRGLQETQYF.

The chain couples TRBV6-6 to TRBJ2-1, with TRBD1 matching 7 bases. The CDR3 is 13 amino acids. V trimming: 6 bases; J trimming: 9 bases; junction bases outside the gene matches: 8. In germline, CDR1 is MNHNY, CDR2 SVGAGI (reference sequence). Here the CDR3 reads CASRETGSGEQFF. The CDR3 bases are TGTGCCAGCAGGGAGACAGGGAGTGGTGAGCAGTTCTTC.